Given below is one T cell receptor beta chain in context. Its antigen is not known. V was trimmed by 3 bases and J by 4 bases, leaving 13 bases between them. CDR1 and CDR2 from the germline V gene are GTSNPN and SVGIG (reference sequence). This CDR3 comprises 13 residues. Produced via immunoSEQ multiplex PCR; TCRdb's table is partial and in-frame only. The profile covers about 62,000 clones, with less than 85% appearing a single time and about 3.1% taken by the ten largest. The data stem from a study of radiotherapy plus CTLA-4 blockade in lung cancer. Whole-study results and caveats: Blood saw expansion of tumor-derived TCR clones after radiotherapy plus ipilimumab.

The material sequenced was peripheral blood, taken from a patient treated with radiotherapy plus ipilimumab. This receptor was obtained from a human donor with non-small cell lung cancer who had a complete response to radiotherapy plus ipilimumab. The V gene is TRBV30, the J gene TRBJ2-7, with D possibly matching TRBD2 (5 bases). DNA of the CDR3: TGTGCCTGGAGCCAAAGGACTTTTTACGAGCAGTACTTC. This encodes CAWSQRTFYEQYF.